Detailed here is one TCR beta chain. Its antigen is unknown. The sample belongs to a study of Ad26.COV2.S vaccination and SARS-CoV-2 variants. Profiling relied on immunoSEQ multiplex PCR, and the TCRdb table lists in-frame clones only, not all of them. The sample carries around 350,000 clones, about 92% recorded once. The J segment lost 8 bases and the V segment lost 5 bases, leaving 10 bases of the junction unmatched. The CDR3 is made up of 15 amino acids. The germline gives CDR1 LNHDA, CDR2 SQIVND (reference sequence). General study results and limits: The study found higher spike-specific TCR breadth in vaccine than placebo recipients. Total responses of T cells may have been underestimated by the analyses of TCR breadth and depth. Non-spike TCR breadth did not differ much between vaccine and placebo recipients. The breadth of spike-specific CD8+ and CD4+ T cell responses after vaccination was reportedly substantial.

The rearrangement uses TRBV19 and TRBJ2-1; 9 bases agree with TRBD1. The sample was peripheral blood, taken after recovery from COVID-19. The source of this sequence is a human donor who had recovered from COVID-19. CDR3 DNA: TGTGCCAGTAGTGCCGGGACAGGGAGTAGGGATGAGCAGTTCTTC. It translates to CASSAGTGSRDEQFF.